Each of the 27 T cell receptor beta chains below was sequenced from the same sample in a study of T-cell reconstitution after alpha-beta-depleted transplantation in children. Preparation of the TCRbeta library used unique molecular identifiers. TCRdb passed the PCR reads through MiXCR, listing each CDR3 protein once. This sample has about 360,000 distinct CDR3 sequences, with more than 10% found just once. The source material was PBMCs, sampled from the stem cell graft. The receptors derive from a human donor who donated a stem cell graft to a child with Fanconi anemia.

The rearrangement links TRBV4-3 to TRBJ1-2, with D perhaps TRBD1 (5 bases). V was trimmed by 1 base and J by 2 bases, leaving 11 bases between them. CDR1 is LGHNA and CDR2 is YSLEER in the germline V gene. The CDR3 totals 15 residues. The CDR3 bases are TGCGCCAGCAGCCAAGCAGGGACGACAAACTATGGCTACACCTTC. This gives the protein CASSQAGTTNYGYTF.

The chain combines TRBV11-2 with TRBJ1-1; tentatively, D is TRBD1 (6 bases). Trimming cost V 5 bases and J 0 bases, with 10 bases left between them. This CDR3 has 14 amino acids. Germline-derived CDR1 and CDR2 are SGHAT and FQNNGV. CDR3 in amino acids: CASSIGGVNTEAFF. CDR3 nucleotides: TGTGCCAGCAGCATAGGGGGGGTGAACACTGAAGCTTTCTTT.

This clonotype turned up a few times. V gene TRBV19 combines with J gene TRBJ2-3; D is ambiguous. CDR1 is LNHDA, CDR2 SQIVND, per germline (reference sequence). The V gene lost 8 bases and the J gene lost 0 bases, with 9 bases spanning the gap. This CDR3 is built from 13 residues. The CDR3 nucleotides read TGTGCCAGTGATTCCACTAGCACAGATACGCAGTATTTT. Its protein product is CASDSTSTDTQYF.

The V call is TRBV3-1, the J call TRBJ2-5; TRBD1 might be the D (6 bases). CDR1 LGHDT and CDR2 YNNKEL come from the germline V gene (reference sequence). Trimming stripped 4 bases from V and 9 bases from J, with 15 bases between. There are 13 residues in the CDR3. The CDR3 loop is CASSPRGGGSQYF. The DNA for the CDR3 is TGTGCCAGCAGCCCCAGGGGCGGTGGGTCCCAGTACTTC.

Only a few counts were recorded for this clonotype. The chain is built from TRBV6-1 and TRBJ1-2, with D hard to call. Germline V gene sequence: CDR1 MNHNS, CDR2 SASEGT. This CDR3 spans 13 amino acids. V was clipped by 6 bases and J by 5 bases, with 13 bases between them. The CDR3, as DNA: TGTGCCAGCAGCATTACACCGGGGTATGGCTACACCTTC. Protein product: CASSITPGYGYTF.

The chain recombines TRBV7-3 with TRBJ1-1; possible D gene TRBD1, 5 bases. Trimming took off 5 bases at V and 0 bases at J, with 13 bases between the two ends. This CDR3 is built from 15 residues. CDR1 is SGHTA and CDR2 is FQGTGA in the germline V gene. The CDR3 here is CASSEMGPLNTEAFF. As DNA, the CDR3 is TGTGCCAGCAGCGAGATGGGACCCCTGAACACTGAAGCTTTCTTT.

The chain carries TRBV5-4 and TRBJ1-6; TRBD1 aligns across 8 bases. The V and J ends lost 7 bases and 7 bases, in that order; junction bases with no gene match: 7. In germline, CDR1 is SGHNT, CDR2 YYREEE (reference sequence). CDR3 size: 14 residues. In nucleotides, the CDR3 is TGTGCCAGCGCCCGGACAGGGTCCAATTCACCCCTCCACTTT. This encodes CASARTGSNSPLHF.

This clonotype turned up a few times. The rearrangement uses TRBV4-2 and TRBJ1-5; the D gene is possibly TRBD1 (6 bases). CDR1 is LGHNA, CDR2 YNFKEQ, per germline. V lost 4 bases and J 6 bases, leaving 16 bases between the germline ends. The CDR3 length is 15 residues. Here the CDR3 reads CASSPVGAGVQPQHF. DNA of the CDR3: TGTGCCAGCAGCCCCGTGGGGGCCGGTGTTCAGCCCCAGCATTTT.

The table lists this clonotype with many counts. The chain recombines TRBV10-1 with TRBJ2-7; TRBD2 agrees at 9 bases. V shed 3 bases, J shed 4 bases, and the junction held 10 bases outside the gene matches. This CDR3 is built from 16 residues. CDR1 is WNHNN and CDR2 is SYGVQD in the germline V gene (reference sequence). The DNA for the CDR3 is TGCGCCAGCAGTGAAGGACCGGGACTAGCCGGATACGAGCAGTACTTC. This sequence encodes CASSEGPGLAGYEQYF.

The genes are TRBV15 and TRBJ2-5; the D is unclear. This CDR3 comprises 15 residues. Looked up from germline, CDR1 is LNHNV and CDR2 is YYDKDF (reference sequence). The V end lost 0 bases, the J end lost 5 bases, and 13 bases lay between the germline ends. CDR3 DNA: TGTGCCACCAGCAGAGATCGCCGCGCCGGGGAGACCCAGTACTTC. Translating it yields CATSRDRRAGETQYF.

This clonotype has just a few counts. The junction departs from germline at one end; a sequencing error may be responsible. V and J are TRBV2 and TRBJ2-7; 7 bases map to TRBD1. Germline V gives CDR1 SNHLY, CDR2 FYNNEI. The CDR3 consists of 15 residues. The CDR3 is CASREGGAGSYEQYF. The CDR3 DNA follows: TGTGCCAGCAGAGAAGGGGGCGCGGGCTCCTACGAGCAGTACTTC.

This clonotype was seen a few times. V usage is TRBV5-4 and J usage is TRBJ1-2; 9 nucleotides match TRBD1. CDR3 length: 14 amino acids. Losses at the gene ends were 3 bases for V and 6 bases for J; bases not matched to a gene: 6. Germline V gives CDR1 SGHNT, CDR2 YYREEE (reference sequence). The CDR3 spells CASSSPGQGNGYTF. The CDR3 DNA reads TGTGCCAGCAGCTCTCCGGGACAGGGTAATGGCTACACCTTC.

This clonotype was seen repeatedly, ten times or more. This chain uses TRBV2 with TRBJ1-1, with D unresolved. CDR3 length equals 14 residues. Trimming left V 6 bases short and J 0 bases short, with 11 bases between. Germline V gene sequence: CDR1 SNHLY, CDR2 FYNNEI. The CDR3 nucleotides read TGTGCCAGCAGCTCAAGATTGATGAACACTGAAGCTTTCTTT. This sequence encodes CASSSRLMNTEAFF.

This clonotype has ten or more counts. This chain links TRBV6-6 with TRBJ2-1, with D maybe TRBD1 (5 bases). V was cut by 5 bases and J by 0 bases, with 11 bases left in between. CDR1 MNHNY and CDR2 SVGAGI come from the germline V gene (reference sequence). The CDR3 runs 15 residues. CDR3: CASSPRQSSYNEQFF. The CDR3 nucleotides are TGTGCCAGCAGTCCGAGACAGAGCTCCTACAATGAGCAGTTCTTC.

This chain joins TRBV12-3 or TRBV12-4 and TRBJ1-2, with 8 bases fitting TRBD1. The CDR3 totals 15 residues. V lost 6 bases, J lost 8 bases, and 14 bases stayed unmatched. The CDR3 spells CASSPQPTGALGYTF. The CDR3 DNA reads as TGTGCCAGCAGCCCTCAACCGACAGGGGCATTGGGCTACACCTTC.

This clonotype showed up just a few times. The rearrangement links TRBV10-1 to TRBJ2-3; TRBD2 aligns across 9 bases. The CDR3 length is 15 residues. Unmatched junction bases numbered 1, after V lost 3 bases and J lost 0 bases. Germline lookup yields CDR1 WNHNN and CDR2 SYGVQD (reference sequence). CDR3 coding DNA: TGCGCCAGCAGTGACCTAGCGGGGAGCACAGATACGCAGTATTTT. As protein: CASSDLAGSTDTQYF.

This clonotype was observed many times. This chain joins TRBV27 and TRBJ1-1; D ambiguous. Trimming cost V 6 bases and J 1 base, with 9 bases left between them. The CDR3 spans 13 residues. CDR1 MNHEY and CDR2 SMNVEV come from the germline V gene (reference sequence). The CDR3 DNA follows: TGTGCCAGCAGACTCGGACGGAACACTGAAGCTTTCTTT. Protein: CASRLGRNTEAFF.

This clonotype was counted only a few times. This sequence joins TRBV7-8 and TRBJ2-5; D remains unclear. The germline V gene has CDR1 SGHVS and CDR2 FQNEAQ. CDR3 size: 14 residues. Trimming stripped 5 bases from V and 1 base from J, with 11 bases between. As DNA, the CDR3 is TGTGCCAGCAGCCAAGATTCCACCCAAGAGACCCAGTACTTC. Its protein is CASSQDSTQETQYF. Full variable domain (missing parts from reference TRBV7-8 and TRBJ2-5): GAGVSQSPRYKVAKRGQDVALRCDPISGHVSLFWYQQALGQGPEFLTYFQNEAQLDKSGLPSDRFFAERPEGSVSTLKIQRTQQEDSAVYLCASSQDSTQETQYFGPGTRLLVL.

V gene TRBV5-1 combines with J gene TRBJ1-2; maybe TRBD1 (5 bases). This CDR3 contains 14 residues. Germline assignment: CDR1 SGHRS and CDR2 YFSETQ. Deletions cut 0 bases from V and 6 bases from J, with 12 bases between. The CDR3 loop reads CASSLDPGTNGYTF. The CDR3 nucleotides read TGCGCCAGCAGCTTGGACCCAGGGACGAATGGCTACACCTTC.

V and J are TRBV12-3 or TRBV12-4 and TRBJ2-5; D perhaps matches TRBD2 (6 bases). This CDR3 is 13 amino acids long. Between the trimmed V and J ends, which lost 7 bases and 4 bases, there was a span of 13 bases. CDR3 in amino acids: CASTTGGRETQYF. For the CDR3, the DNA is TGTGCCAGCACCACCGGGGGACGAGAGACCCAGTACTTC.

This clonotype was found many times. The rearrangement links TRBV29-1 to TRBJ2-1, with D uncertain. The CDR3 runs to 13 residues. V lost 6 bases and J 3 bases, leaving 12 bases between the germline ends. Germline V lookup: CDR1 SQVTM, CDR2 ANQGSEA. Here the CDR3 reads CSVSEVYYNEQFF. The CDR3 DNA reads TGCAGCGTCAGCGAGGTATACTACAATGAGCAGTTCTTC.

This clonotype was seen a few times. The chain uses TRBV6-1 and TRBJ2-7, with 11 bases that match TRBD1. Germline V CDR1 and CDR2: MNHNS, SASEGT. CDR3 size: 17 residues. V was pared by 5 bases and J by 3 bases, with 12 bases of the junction left unmatched. The CDR3 DNA reads as TGTGCCAGCAGTCCCCAAAGGCCCGGGACAGGGGGCTACGAGCAGTACTTC. Its protein is CASSPQRPGTGGYEQYF.

At least ten counts were recorded for this clonotype. CDR3: CAILDSYNEKLFF. The CDR3 nucleotides read TGTGCCATCCTAGACAGTTATAACGAAAAACTGTTTTTT. The V call is TRBV25-1, the J call TRBJ1-4, with a possible D match to TRBD1 (5 bases). CDR3 length equals 13 residues. V lost 10 bases and J lost 8, with 17 bases in between. Germline CDR1 and CDR2: MGHDK and SYGVNS.

The sample holds a few counts of this clonotype. The chain employs TRBV3-1 and TRBJ1-2; D is undetermined. Trimming stripped 4 bases from V and 6 bases from J, with 15 bases between. This CDR3 is 14 amino acids long. Germline CDR1 reads LGHDT; CDR2 reads YNNKEL (reference sequence). The CDR3: CASSPAGQANGYTF. The DNA for the CDR3 is TGTGCCAGCAGCCCTGCGGGTCAGGCCAATGGCTACACCTTC.

There are many counts of this clonotype. The chain links TRBV24-1 to TRBJ2-1, with 11 bases lining up with TRBD2. CDR1 is KGHDR, CDR2 SFDVKD, per germline. The V and J ends lost 4 bases and 0 bases, in that order; junction bases with no gene match: 7. This CDR3 comprises 18 residues. CDR3 sequence: CATSDSSGGTSSYNEQFF. The CDR3 DNA sequence: TGTGCCACCAGTGACTCTAGCGGGGGGACCAGCTCCTACAATGAGCAGTTCTTC.

The rearrangement links TRBV12-3 or TRBV12-4 to TRBJ1-2, with D possibly TRBD1 on 6 matching bases. Trimming took off 3 bases at V and 2 bases at J, with 10 bases between the two ends. The CDR3 sequence is 14 residues long. CDR3 protein: CASSLGAANYGYTF. The CDR3 nucleotides are TGTGCCAGCAGTTTGGGGGCAGCAAACTATGGCTACACCTTC.

The chain is built from TRBV20-1 and TRBJ2-3; D assignment may be TRBD1 or TRBD2 (5 bases each). Trimming left V 6 bases short and J 0 bases short, with 13 bases between. Germline CDR1 is DFQATT and CDR2 is SNEGSKA (reference sequence). The length of the CDR3 is 14 residues. CDR3 sequence: CSASGRSSTDTQYF. In nucleotides, the CDR3 is TGCAGTGCGTCGGGACGGTCTAGCACAGATACGCAGTATTTT.